Shown below are 8 T cell receptor beta chains from a single sample sequenced in a study of cytomegalovirus exposure and HLA in healthy donors. Use of 60 Vbeta and 13 Jbeta primers characterized the PCR. Only in-frame clones appear in the TCRdb table, and some are missing; sequencing was by immunoSEQ multiplex PCR. The sample consists of over 100,000 clones, just under 90% of them appearing once. Specimen: PBMCs. The receptors originated from a woman aged 25-40 years in good health and CMV-seronegative.

The chain carries TRBV2 and TRBJ2-7; 13 bases fit TRBD2. The CDR3 spans 14 residues. J was trimmed by 7 bases and V by 11 bases; bases with no gene match: 11. The germline V gene encodes CDR1 SNHLY and CDR2 FYNNEI. The CDR3 DNA follows: TGTGCCTCCAAACGAGGACTAGCGGGGGAAGAGCAGTACTTC. Protein: CASKRGLAGEEQYF.

The chain combines TRBV21-1 with TRBJ2-7; the table calls TRBD1, which could not be checked here. TRBV21-1 is a pseudogene segment. The CDR3 extends over 18 amino acids. DNA of the CDR3: TGTGCCAGCGGTTCGTATTGGGCAGGGGGAGAAGTTATCCACGAGCAGTACTTC. The encoded protein is CASGSYWAGGEVIHEQYF.

This chain joins TRBV28 and TRBJ2-5; D may be TRBD1 (5 bases). V was cut by 3 bases and J by 5 bases, with 13 bases left in between. The CDR3 has 14 amino acids. Germline V gene data show CDR1 as MDHEN and CDR2 as SYDVKM. The chain's CDR3 is CASSLGRAGETQYF. DNA for the CDR3: TGTGCCAGCAGTTTGGGCAGGGCCGGGGAGACCCAGTACTTC.

The chain has TRBV13 and TRBJ2-2; TRBD2 aligns across 11 bases. The CDR3 is 20 residues long. The ends lost 1 base at V and 0 bases at J; junction bases unmatched: 10. Germline-derived CDR1 and CDR2 are PRHDT and FYEKMQ (reference sequence). CDR3 protein: CASSLEFKLAGDPNTGELFF. Written as DNA, the CDR3 is TGTGCCAGCAGCTTAGAATTCAAACTAGCGGGAGATCCGAACACCGGGGAGCTGTTTTTT.

This chain uses TRBV5-4 with TRBJ1-1; no definite D call. V was pared by 0 bases and J by 7 bases, with 7 bases between. This CDR3 is 12 amino acids long. Germline lookup yields CDR1 SGHNT and CDR2 YYREEE (reference sequence). In nucleotides, the CDR3 is TGTGCCAGCAGCTTGGACACAAATGAAGCTTTCTTT. Translated: CASSLDTNEAFF.

This chain joins TRBV30 and TRBJ1-5; 7 bases are shared with TRBD1. Germline lookup yields CDR1 GTSNPN and CDR2 SVGIG (reference sequence). J lost 4 bases, V lost 2 bases, and 5 bases had no gene match. The CDR3 sequence is 14 residues long. The CDR3 nucleotides are TGTGCCTGGAGTATGGGACAGTTTAATCAGCCCCAGCATTTT. It translates to CAWSMGQFNQPQHF. Complete variable domain (other parts from reference TRBV30 and TRBJ1-5): SQTIHQWPATLVQPVGSPLSLECTVEGTSNPNLYWYRQAAGRGLQLLFYSVGIGQISSEVPQNLSASRPQDRQFILSSKKLLLSDSGFYLCAWSMGQFNQPQHFGDGTRLSIL.

This rearrangement joins TRBV5-1 to TRBJ2-5; TRBD2 matches 8 bases. Germline CDR1 is SGHRS and CDR2 is YFSETQ. V dropped 9 bases and J dropped 9; count of bases not matched to a gene: 16. This CDR3 spans 14 amino acids. Written as DNA, the CDR3 is TGCGCCACACGACTAGCGCCTCAGGCAGTGGCCCAGTACTTC. Translation: CATRLAPQAVAQYF.

This chain connects TRBV5-1 to TRBJ2-1; 12 nucleotides agree with TRBD2. Germline V lookup: CDR1 SGHRS, CDR2 YFSETQ. Trimming cost V 4 bases and J 7 bases; bases outside gene matches: 6. This CDR3 has 15 residues. This chain's CDR3 is CASSPSGRASNEQFF. CDR3 nucleotides: TGCGCCAGCAGCCCTAGCGGGAGGGCCAGTAATGAGCAGTTCTTC.